A selection of T cell receptor beta chains follows, all from one sample in a study of cytomegalovirus exposure and HLA in healthy donors. Generated by immunoSEQ multiplex PCR, the TCRdb table keeps only in-frame clones and is missing some. The sample holds more than 110,000 clones, 80% seen once. Sequenced input: PBMCs. Source of these receptors: a male donor in good health and CMV-seronegative. Both conserved end residues are trimmed from each CDR3. Size is stated for part of the rows, as once, few or many counts, or as a class when the clone is expanded.

CDR3aa: ASSQEEGSGNTIY
abundance: -
v_gene: TRBV4-1

CDR3aa: ASSLRNEQF
abundance: few
v_gene: TRBV7-9

CDR3aa: ASSLVGFGQGNEQF
abundance: once
v_gene: TRBV7-2

CDR3aa: ASSLVTGIGNEQF
abundance: -
v_gene: TRBV7-9

CDR3aa: ASSLATRGILAKNIQY
abundance: once
v_gene: TRBV7-2

CDR3aa: ASRSPGDSGYGYT
abundance: few
v_gene: TRBV5-6

CDR3aa: ASSSTGGYYEKLF
abundance: -
v_gene: TRBV27

CDR3aa: ASSPRAQGGEQY
abundance: -
v_gene: TRBV27

CDR3aa: ATSELGTARKPQH
abundance: -
v_gene: TRBV19

CDR3aa: ATKLQLQGVYEQY
abundance: -
v_gene: TRBV6-5

CDR3aa: ASSFSLAGGTGELF
abundance: -
v_gene: TRBV5-5

CDR3aa: ASSIGHSSGNTIY
abundance: -
v_gene: TRBV19

CDR3aa: ASSSRRTSLQY
abundance: -
v_gene: TRBV7-8

CDR3aa: ASSRGNSNQPQH
abundance: -
v_gene: TRBV25-1

CDR3aa: ASSSTPGQVLQETQY
abundance: -
v_gene: TRBV27

CDR3aa: ASSLVPGEEQPQH
abundance: few
v_gene: TRBV7-6

CDR3aa: ASSPSGGGIYGDTQY
abundance: -
v_gene: TRBV18

CDR3aa: ASSETGGMGEQF
abundance: -
v_gene: TRBV5-4

CDR3aa: AFQGGYGYT
abundance: -
v_gene: TRBV30

CDR3aa: SVTVTYSGNTIY
abundance: -
v_gene: TRBV29-1

CDR3aa: ASSPGGLRTDTQY
abundance: -
v_gene: TRBV11-2

CDR3aa: ASNQYNEQF
abundance: few
v_gene: TRBV2

CDR3aa: ASSVGFGRDTEAF
abundance: -
v_gene: TRBV23-1

CDR3aa: ASSSHGGGIYNEQF
abundance: -
v_gene: TRBV27

CDR3aa: ASSPLAGGGGETQY
abundance: -
v_gene: TRBV4-2

CDR3aa: ASSEAAGVEAVYGYT
abundance: -
v_gene: TRBV6-1

CDR3aa: ASSLGFGESANYGYT
abundance: -
v_gene: TRBV13

CDR3aa: ASSFTGGYT
abundance: few
v_gene: TRBV28

CDR3aa: ASSSTGGPYEQY
abundance: -
v_gene: TRBV5-1

CDR3aa: ASSQDRGLAGANTDTQY
abundance: once
v_gene: TRBV4-3

CDR3aa: ASSGGQGGIGGGGYT
abundance: -
v_gene: TRBV6-1

CDR3aa: ASSFGRGRNNEQF
abundance: -
v_gene: TRBV5-1

CDR3aa: ASSELEGAEKKLF
abundance: -
v_gene: TRBV2

CDR3aa: ASRPKDRISGELF
abundance: few
v_gene: TRBV7-9

CDR3aa: ATGRDRNTIY
abundance: -
v_gene: TRBV5-6

CDR3aa: ASSQAREEGYT
abundance: -
v_gene: TRBV4-2

CDR3aa: ASSEQGGTEAF
abundance: -
v_gene: TRBV5-1

CDR3aa: ASSQEGLAQETQY
abundance: -
v_gene: TRBV4-3

CDR3aa: ASSYGRVDQPQH
abundance: -
v_gene: TRBV6-6

CDR3aa: ASSLVQGGEQY
abundance: -
v_gene: TRBV7-3

CDR3aa: AISESPENYGYT
abundance: -
v_gene: TRBV10-3

CDR3aa: ASSVEGSPLH
abundance: -
v_gene: TRBV5-1

CDR3aa: ASSLAWGENTEAF
abundance: -
v_gene: TRBV5-1

CDR3aa: ASSHPWVGGEWWELF
abundance: once
v_gene: TRBV7-9

CDR3aa: ASSLMDSRNTGELF
abundance: -
v_gene: TRBV5-6

CDR3aa: ASSFPVVDGYT
abundance: -
v_gene: TRBV28

CDR3aa: ASSTRGEMNSPLH
abundance: -
v_gene: TRBV28

CDR3aa: ASTKTGLINYGYT
abundance: once
v_gene: TRBV9

CDR3aa: AWSGQVRQPQH
abundance: few
v_gene: TRBV30

CDR3aa: ASMVTGAVQEAF
abundance: once
v_gene: TRBV27

CDR3aa: ASSSPRDEQY
abundance: once
v_gene: TRBV28

CDR3aa: ASSVEGGHTDTQY
abundance: once
v_gene: TRBV9

CDR3aa: ASIEQDSNYGYT
abundance: once
v_gene: TRBV28

CDR3aa: ATSRAQGRSNSPLH
abundance: -
v_gene: TRBV15